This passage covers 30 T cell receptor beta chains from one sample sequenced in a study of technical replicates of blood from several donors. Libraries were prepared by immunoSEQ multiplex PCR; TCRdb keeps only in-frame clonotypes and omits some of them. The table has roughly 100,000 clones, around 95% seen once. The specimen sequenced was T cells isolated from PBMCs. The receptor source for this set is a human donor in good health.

The CDR3 coding sequence is TGTGCCAGCAGTTATACCTCGGCGGGCTCTGGAAACACCATATATTTT. This sequence encodes CASSYTSAGSGNTIYF. J is TRBJ1-3 and V is TRBV28; D ambiguous. The length of the CDR3 is 16 residues. Germline CDR1 is MDHEN and CDR2 is SYDVKM. Between the trimmed V and J ends, which lost 4 bases and 0 bases, there was a span of 13 bases. The whole variable domain, filled in from reference TRBV28 and TRBJ1-3, reads DVKVTQSSRYLVKRTGEKVFLECVQDMDHENMFWYRQDPGLGLRLIYFSYDVKMKEKGDIPEGYSVSREKKERFSLILESASTNQTSMYLCASSYTSAGSGNTIYFGEGSWLTVV.

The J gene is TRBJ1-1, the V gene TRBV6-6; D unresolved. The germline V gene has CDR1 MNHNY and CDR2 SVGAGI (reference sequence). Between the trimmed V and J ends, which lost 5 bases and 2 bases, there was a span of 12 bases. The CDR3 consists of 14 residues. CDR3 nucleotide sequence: TGTGCCAGCAGTATCTCGACGGGAAACACTGAAGCTTTCTTT. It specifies CASSISTGNTEAFF.

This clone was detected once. CDR3 region: CASTQRGGAVETQYF. The CDR3 DNA follows: TGTGCCAGCACCCAGCGGGGGGGCGCTGTGGAGACCCAGTACTTC. The chain has TRBV2 and TRBJ2-5; 10 nucleotides line up with TRBD2. V gave up 7 bases and J gave up 5 bases; unmatched junction bases: 10. Germline CDR1 SNHLY, CDR2 FYNNEI. The CDR3 runs to 15 residues.

The CDR3 DNA reads TGTGCCAGCAGCCCTCCGGGACACTTGAACACTGAAGCTTTCTTT. Amino acid sequence: CASSPPGHLNTEAFF. This rearrangement joins TRBV14 to TRBJ1-1; TRBD1 might be the D (6 bases). Germline V gene lookup returns CDR1 SGHDN and CDR2 FVKESK. The V gene lost 4 bases and the J gene lost 0 bases, with 12 bases spanning the gap. The CDR3 loop spans 15 amino acids.

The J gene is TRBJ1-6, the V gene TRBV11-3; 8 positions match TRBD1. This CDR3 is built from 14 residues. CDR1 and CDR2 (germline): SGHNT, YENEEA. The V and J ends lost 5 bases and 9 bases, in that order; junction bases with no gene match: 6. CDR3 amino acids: CASSLGQGSSPLHF. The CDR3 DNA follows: TGTGCCAGCAGCCTAGGACAGGGCTCTTCACCCCTCCACTTT. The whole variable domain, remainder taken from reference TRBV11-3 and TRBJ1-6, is EAGVVQSPRYKIIEKKQPVAFWCNPISGHNTLYWYLQNLGQGPELLIRYENEEAVDDSQLPKDRFSAERLKGVDSTLKIQPAELGDSAVYLCASSLGQGSSPLHFGNGTRLTVT.

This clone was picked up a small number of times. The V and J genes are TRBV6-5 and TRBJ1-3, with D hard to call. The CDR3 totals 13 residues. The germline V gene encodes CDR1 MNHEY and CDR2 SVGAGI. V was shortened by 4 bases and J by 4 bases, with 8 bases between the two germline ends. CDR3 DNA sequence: TGTGCCAGCAGTTTCCACCAGGGAAACACCATATATTTT. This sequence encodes CASSFHQGNTIYF.

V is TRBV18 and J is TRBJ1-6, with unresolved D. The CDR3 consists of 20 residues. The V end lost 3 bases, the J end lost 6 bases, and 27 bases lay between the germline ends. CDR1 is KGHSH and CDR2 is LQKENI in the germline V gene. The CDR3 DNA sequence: TGTGCCAGCTCACCTGCGGGGTTCCGGGCCTCCGGCGCCGGTAATTCACCCCTCCACTTT. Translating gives CASSPAGFRASGAGNSPLHF.

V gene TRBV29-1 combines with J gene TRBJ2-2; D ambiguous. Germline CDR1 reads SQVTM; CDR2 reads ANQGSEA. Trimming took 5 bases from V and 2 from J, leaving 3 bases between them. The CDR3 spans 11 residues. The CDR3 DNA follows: TGCAGCGTTCTTAACACCGGGGAGCTGTTTTTT. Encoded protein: CSVLNTGELFF.

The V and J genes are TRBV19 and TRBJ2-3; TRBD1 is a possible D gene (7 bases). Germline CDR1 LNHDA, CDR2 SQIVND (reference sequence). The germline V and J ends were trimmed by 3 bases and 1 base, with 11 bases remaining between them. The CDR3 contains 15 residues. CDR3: CASSMEGAGTDTQYF. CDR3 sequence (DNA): TGTGCCAGTAGTATGGAGGGGGCTGGCACAGATACGCAGTATTTT.

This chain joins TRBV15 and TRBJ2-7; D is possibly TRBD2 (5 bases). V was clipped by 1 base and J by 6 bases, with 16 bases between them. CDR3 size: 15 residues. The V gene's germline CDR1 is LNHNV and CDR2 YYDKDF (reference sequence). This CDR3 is CATSRGAGIMAEQYF. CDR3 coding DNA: TGTGCCACCAGCAGAGGGGCGGGTATCATGGCCGAGCAGTACTTC.

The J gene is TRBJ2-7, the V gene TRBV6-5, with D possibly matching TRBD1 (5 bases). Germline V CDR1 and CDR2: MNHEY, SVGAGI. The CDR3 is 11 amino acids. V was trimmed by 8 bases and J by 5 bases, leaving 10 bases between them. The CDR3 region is CASQTGNEQYF. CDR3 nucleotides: TGTGCCAGCCAAACAGGAAACGAGCAGTACTTC.

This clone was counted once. The CDR3 nucleotides are TGCGCCAGCAGCGCAGAAAAGACCCAGTACTTC. Protein sequence: CASSAEKTQYF. The chain carries TRBV5-1 and TRBJ2-5; unclear D gene. V lost 4 bases and J 6 bases, leaving 7 bases between the germline ends. Germline V gives CDR1 SGHRS, CDR2 YFSETQ. The CDR3 is 11 amino acids.

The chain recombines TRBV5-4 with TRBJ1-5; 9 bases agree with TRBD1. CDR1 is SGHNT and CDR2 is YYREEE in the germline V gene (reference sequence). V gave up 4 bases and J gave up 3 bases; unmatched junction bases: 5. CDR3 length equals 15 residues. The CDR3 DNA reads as TGTGCCAGCAGCGCGGGACAGGGATTCAATCAGCCCCAGCATTTT. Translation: CASSAGQGFNQPQHF.

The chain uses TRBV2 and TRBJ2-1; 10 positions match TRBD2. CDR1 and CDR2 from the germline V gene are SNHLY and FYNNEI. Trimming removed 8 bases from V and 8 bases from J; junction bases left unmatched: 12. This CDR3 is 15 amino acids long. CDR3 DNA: TGTGCCAGCCGACTTGGTCTAGCGGGAGTATATGAGCAGTTCTTC. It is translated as CASRLGLAGVYEQFF.

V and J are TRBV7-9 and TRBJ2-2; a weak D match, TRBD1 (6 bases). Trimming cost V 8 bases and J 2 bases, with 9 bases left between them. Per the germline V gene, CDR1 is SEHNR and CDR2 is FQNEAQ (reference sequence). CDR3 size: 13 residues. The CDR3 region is CASGQKNTGELFF. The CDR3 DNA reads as TGTGCCAGCGGACAGAAAAACACCGGGGAGCTGTTTTTT.

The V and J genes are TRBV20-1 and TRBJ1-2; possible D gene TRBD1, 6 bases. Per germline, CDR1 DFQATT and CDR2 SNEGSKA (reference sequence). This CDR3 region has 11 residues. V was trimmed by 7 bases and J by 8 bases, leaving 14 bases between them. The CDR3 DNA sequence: TGCAGTGTGTTACAGGGTGGCGGCTACACCTTC. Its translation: CSVLQGGGYTF.

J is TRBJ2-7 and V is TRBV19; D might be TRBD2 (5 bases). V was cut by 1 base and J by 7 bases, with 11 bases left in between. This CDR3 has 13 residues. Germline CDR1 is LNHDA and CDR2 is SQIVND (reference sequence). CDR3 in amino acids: CASSIGRGLEQYF. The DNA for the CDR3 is TGTGCCAGTAGTATAGGAAGAGGGCTGGAGCAGTACTTC.

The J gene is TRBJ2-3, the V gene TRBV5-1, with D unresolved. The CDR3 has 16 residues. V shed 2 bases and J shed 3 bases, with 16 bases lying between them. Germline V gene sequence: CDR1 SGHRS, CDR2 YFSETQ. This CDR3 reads CASSFIGTTRTDTQYF. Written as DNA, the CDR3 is TGCGCCAGCAGCTTTATAGGCACTACCCGAACAGATACGCAGTATTTT.

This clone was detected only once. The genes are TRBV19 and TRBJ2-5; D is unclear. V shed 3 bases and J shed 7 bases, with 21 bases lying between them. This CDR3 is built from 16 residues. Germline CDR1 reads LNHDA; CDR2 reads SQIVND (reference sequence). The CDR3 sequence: CASSIYGGTERGTQYF. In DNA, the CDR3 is TGTGCCAGTAGTATTTACGGCGGCACCGAACGAGGGACCCAGTACTTC.

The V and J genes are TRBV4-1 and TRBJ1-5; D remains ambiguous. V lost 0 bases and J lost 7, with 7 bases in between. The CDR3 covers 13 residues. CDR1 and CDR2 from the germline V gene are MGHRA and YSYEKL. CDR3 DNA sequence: TGCGCCAGCAGCCAAGAACAGCGGCAGCCCCAGCATTTT. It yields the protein CASSQEQRQPQHF.

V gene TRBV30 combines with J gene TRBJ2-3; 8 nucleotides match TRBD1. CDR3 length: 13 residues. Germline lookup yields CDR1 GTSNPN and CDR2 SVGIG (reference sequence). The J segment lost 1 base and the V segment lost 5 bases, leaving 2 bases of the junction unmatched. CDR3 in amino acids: CAWLTGGTDTQYF. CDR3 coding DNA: TGTGCCTGGTTGACAGGGGGCACAGATACGCAGTATTTT. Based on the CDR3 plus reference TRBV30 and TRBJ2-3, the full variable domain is SQTIHQWPATLVQPVGSPLSLECTVEGTSNPNLYWYRQAAGRGLQLLFYSVGIGQISSEVPQNLSASRPQDRQFILSSKKLLLSDSGFYLCAWLTGGTDTQYFGPGTRLTVL.

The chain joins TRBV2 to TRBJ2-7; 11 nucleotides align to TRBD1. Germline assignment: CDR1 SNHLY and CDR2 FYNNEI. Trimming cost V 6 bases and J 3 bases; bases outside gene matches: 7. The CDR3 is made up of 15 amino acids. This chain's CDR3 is CASSSGTGGIYEQYF. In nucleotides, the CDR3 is TGTGCCAGCAGCTCCGGGACAGGGGGAATCTACGAGCAGTACTTC.

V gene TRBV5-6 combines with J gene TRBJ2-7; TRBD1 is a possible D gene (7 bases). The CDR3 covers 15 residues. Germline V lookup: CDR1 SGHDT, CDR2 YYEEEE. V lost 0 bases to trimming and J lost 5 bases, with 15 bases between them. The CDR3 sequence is CASSLEAGGINEQYF. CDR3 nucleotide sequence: TGTGCCAGCAGCTTGGAGGCAGGGGGGATCAACGAGCAGTACTTC. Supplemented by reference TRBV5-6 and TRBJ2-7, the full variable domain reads DAGVTQSPTHLIKTRGQQVTLRCSPKSGHDTVSWYQQALGQGPQFIFQYYEEEERQRGNFPDRFSGHQFPNYSSELNVNALLLGDSALYLCASSLEAGGINEQYFGPGTRLTVT.

CDR3 region: CASSQVTGVPYNEQFF. DNA of the CDR3: TGTGCCAGCAGCCAAGTAACGGGAGTCCCCTACAATGAGCAGTTCTTC. The gene calls are TRBV14 and TRBJ2-1; TRBD2 might be the D (6 bases). Germline V gene lookup returns CDR1 SGHDN and CDR2 FVKESK. The CDR3 has 16 amino acids. V gave up 1 base and J gave up 2 bases, with 12 bases separating them.

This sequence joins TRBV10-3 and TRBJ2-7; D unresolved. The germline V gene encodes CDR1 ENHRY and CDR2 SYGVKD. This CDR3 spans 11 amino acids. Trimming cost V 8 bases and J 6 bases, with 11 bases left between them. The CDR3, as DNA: TGTGCCATCGGGCCCCCACCCGAGCAGTACTTC. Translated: CAIGPPPEQYF.

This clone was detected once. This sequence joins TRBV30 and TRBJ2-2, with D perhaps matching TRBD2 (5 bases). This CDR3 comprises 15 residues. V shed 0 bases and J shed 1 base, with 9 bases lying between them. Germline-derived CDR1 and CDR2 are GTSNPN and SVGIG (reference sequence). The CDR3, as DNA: TGTGCCTGGAGTGTAAAGGACTGGAACACCGGGGAGCTGTTTTTT. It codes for CAWSVKDWNTGELFF.

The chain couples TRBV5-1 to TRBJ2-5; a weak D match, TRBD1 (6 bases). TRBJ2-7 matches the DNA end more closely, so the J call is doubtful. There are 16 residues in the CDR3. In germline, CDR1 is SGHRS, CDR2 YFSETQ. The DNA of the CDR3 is TGCGCCAGCAGCTTGGCTGGGACAAAGGTCATCTACGAGCAGTACTTC. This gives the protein CASSLAGTKVIYEQYF.

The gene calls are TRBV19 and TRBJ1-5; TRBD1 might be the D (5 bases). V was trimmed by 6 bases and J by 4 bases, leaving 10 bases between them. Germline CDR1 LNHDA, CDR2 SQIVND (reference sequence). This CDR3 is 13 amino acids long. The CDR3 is CASRQQENQPQHF. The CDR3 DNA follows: TGTGCCAGTAGACAACAGGAGAATCAGCCCCAGCATTTT.

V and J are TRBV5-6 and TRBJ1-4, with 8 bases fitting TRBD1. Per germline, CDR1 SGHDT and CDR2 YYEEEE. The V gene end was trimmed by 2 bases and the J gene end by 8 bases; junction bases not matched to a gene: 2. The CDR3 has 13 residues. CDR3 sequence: CASSLTGGEKLFF. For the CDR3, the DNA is TGTGCCAGCAGCTTAACAGGGGGGGAAAAACTGTTTTTT.

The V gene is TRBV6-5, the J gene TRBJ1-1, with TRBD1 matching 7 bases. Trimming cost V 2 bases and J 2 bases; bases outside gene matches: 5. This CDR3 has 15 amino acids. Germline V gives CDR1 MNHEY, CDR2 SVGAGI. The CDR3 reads CASSYTGTVNTEAFF. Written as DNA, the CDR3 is TGTGCCAGCAGTTACACGGGGACAGTAAACACTGAAGCTTTCTTT.